The rows below give T cell receptor beta chains drawn from one sample of a study of T cells in Graves' hyperthyroidism and ophthalmopathy. TCRdb used MiXCR to reprocess the multiplex PCR reads, holding one entry per CDR3 protein. The repertoire has 450,000 to 550,000 distinct CDR3 sequences, roughly a quarter of them found once; the top ten carry around 11%. Sequencing used blood. The receptors originated from a young woman with Graves' ophthalmopathy. The CDR3 runs from the conserved cysteine through the conserved F or W. The D gene is left open where the match is weak. Rows may omit the clone size; those that give it use once, few, many or a size class.

V gene: TRBV14
J gene: TRBJ1-1
clone size: -
D gene: -
CDR3 length: 16
CDR3 protein: CASSQGRTARHTEAFF
CDR3 DNA: TGTGCCAGCAGCCAAGGACGGACAGCAAGGCACACTGAAGCTTTCTTT

V gene: TRBV6-2/TRBV6-3
J gene: TRBJ1-1
clone size: many
D gene: -
CDR3 length: 14
CDR3 protein: CASIRPGVNTEAFF
CDR3 DNA: TGTGCCAGCATCCGCCCAGGGGTGAACACTGAAGCTTTCTTT

V gene: TRBV28
J gene: TRBJ2-7
clone size: many
D gene: -
CDR3 length: 13
CDR3 protein: CASHDSSSYEQYF
CDR3 DNA: TGTGCCAGCCATGACTCATCCTCCTACGAGCAGTACTTC

V gene: TRBV9
J gene: TRBJ2-2
clone size: -
D gene: TRBD1
CDR3 length: 16
CDR3 protein: CASSPRWTGGTGELFF
CDR3 DNA: TGTGCCAGCAGCCCGAGGTGGACAGGGGGCACCGGGGAGCTGTTTTTT

V gene: TRBV4-3
J gene: TRBJ2-7
clone size: few
D gene: -
CDR3 length: 17
CDR3 protein: CASSQEGPGMSSYEQYF
CDR3 DNA: TGCGCCAGCAGCCAAGAGGGCCCGGGGATGAGCTCCTACGAGCAGTACTTC

V gene: TRBV7-8
J gene: TRBJ1-5
clone size: -
D gene: -
CDR3 length: 16
CDR3 protein: CASTPLAPQGPQPQHF
CDR3 DNA: TGTGCCAGCACCCCCTTGGCACCACAGGGACCTCAGCCCCAGCATTTT

V gene: TRBV24-1
J gene: TRBJ2-2
clone size: few
D gene: -
CDR3 length: 17
CDR3 protein: CATSDRVLGGRGGELFF
CDR3 DNA: TGTGCCACCAGTGACCGAGTTCTCGGGGGACGCGGCGGGGAGCTGTTTTTT

V gene: TRBV20-1
J gene: TRBJ1-5
clone size: -
D gene: -
CDR3 length: 14
CDR3 protein: CSARRGSSEQPQHF
CDR3 DNA: TGCAGTGCTAGACGGGGGTCTTCAGAGCAGCCCCAGCATTTT

V gene: TRBV27
J gene: TRBJ1-2
clone size: -
D gene: TRBD1
CDR3 length: 14
CDR3 protein: CASSLSDRGEGYTF
CDR3 DNA: TGTGCCAGCAGTTTATCCGACAGGGGGGAAGGCTACACCTTC

V gene: TRBV6-2/TRBV6-3
J gene: TRBJ1-1
clone size: many
D gene: -
CDR3 length: 14
CDR3 protein: CASSYRRLNTEAFF
CDR3 DNA: TGTGCCAGCAGTTACCGCAGGCTGAACACTGAAGCTTTCTTT

V gene: TRBV12-3/TRBV12-4
J gene: TRBJ1-1
clone size: many
D gene: -
CDR3 length: 14
CDR3 protein: CASSPDRRNTEAFF
CDR3 DNA: TGTGCCAGCAGTCCGGACCGGAGGAACACTGAAGCTTTCTTT

V gene: TRBV2
J gene: TRBJ1-3
clone size: many
D gene: -
CDR3 length: 12
CDR3 protein: CASSVDGNTIYF
CDR3 DNA: TGTGCCAGCAGTGTCGATGGAAACACCATATATTTT

V gene: TRBV25-1
J gene: TRBJ2-2
clone size: -
D gene: -
CDR3 length: 13
CDR3 protein: CASSESGTRELFF
CDR3 DNA: TGTGCCAGCAGTGAATCGGGAACGCGGGAGCTGTTTTTT

V gene: TRBV6-8
J gene: TRBJ2-5
clone size: -
D gene: TRBD2
CDR3 length: 16
CDR3 protein: CASSYSASGNQETQYF
CDR3 DNA: TGTGCCAGCAGTTACTCGGCTAGCGGGAACCAAGAGACCCAGTACTTC

V gene: TRBV20-1
J gene: TRBJ2-7
clone size: many
D gene: -
CDR3 length: 11
CDR3 protein: CSARITYEQYF
CDR3 DNA: TGCAGTGCTAGAATTACCTACGAGCAGTACTTC

V gene: TRBV28
J gene: TRBJ2-7
clone size: few
D gene: -
CDR3 length: 14
CDR3 protein: CASSLGAGTHEQYF
CDR3 DNA: TGTGCCAGCAGTTTAGGTGCGGGTACCCACGAGCAGTACTTC

V gene: TRBV12-3/TRBV12-4
J gene: TRBJ2-7
clone size: -
D gene: -
CDR3 length: 13
CDR3 protein: CASQGQGFHEQYF
CDR3 DNA: TGTGCCAGCCAGGGGCAGGGATTCCACGAGCAGTACTTC

V gene: TRBV27
J gene: TRBJ2-7
clone size: few
D gene: TRBD1
CDR3 length: 13
CDR3 protein: CANSWDRAYEQYF
CDR3 DNA: TGTGCCAACAGTTGGGACAGGGCCTACGAGCAGTACTTC

V gene: TRBV5-1
J gene: TRBJ1-2
clone size: -
D gene: TRBD1
CDR3 length: 13
CDR3 protein: CASSQGQSYGYTF
CDR3 DNA: TGCGCCAGCAGCCAGGGACAGAGCTATGGCTACACCTTC

V gene: TRBV6-1
J gene: TRBJ1-5
clone size: -
D gene: -
CDR3 length: 14
CDR3 protein: CASSEGQPNQPQHF
CDR3 DNA: TGTGCCAGCAGTGAAGGACAACCTAATCAGCCCCAGCATTTT

V gene: TRBV6-1
J gene: TRBJ2-7
clone size: few
D gene: -
CDR3 length: 16
CDR3 protein: CASSEGTGILAYEQYF
CDR3 DNA: TGTGCCAGCAGTGAAGGCACCGGGATCCTTGCCTACGAGCAGTACTTC

V gene: TRBV6-5
J gene: TRBJ2-5
clone size: many
D gene: -
CDR3 length: 13
CDR3 protein: CASSYLGRETQYF
CDR3 DNA: TGTGCCAGCAGTTATTTGGGGAGAGAGACCCAGTACTTC

V gene: TRBV5-1
J gene: TRBJ1-1
clone size: few
D gene: -
CDR3 length: 15
CDR3 protein: CASSPGGGDNTEAFF
CDR3 DNA: TGCGCCAGCAGCCCGGGGGGAGGGGATAATACTGAAGCTTTCTTT

V gene: TRBV6-5
J gene: TRBJ2-6
clone size: many
D gene: -
CDR3 length: 14
CDR3 protein: CASTGSSGANVLTF
CDR3 DNA: TGTGCCAGTACCGGGAGCTCTGGGGCCAACGTCCTGACTTTC

V gene: TRBV6-2/TRBV6-3
J gene: TRBJ2-5
clone size: few
D gene: TRBD1
CDR3 length: 20
CDR3 protein: CASSYYPRDREWSLQETQYF
CDR3 DNA: TGTGCCAGCAGTTACTACCCCCGGGACAGGGAATGGAGTCTCCAAGAGACCCAGTACTTC

V gene: TRBV7-6
J gene: TRBJ2-7
clone size: many
D gene: -
CDR3 length: 13
CDR3 protein: CASSFEQAYEQYF
CDR3 DNA: TGTGCCAGCAGCTTCGAACAGGCGTACGAGCAGTACTTC

V gene: TRBV7-3
J gene: TRBJ1-5
clone size: few
D gene: -
CDR3 length: 16
CDR3 protein: CASSFIGRNSNQPQHF
CDR3 DNA: TGTGCCAGCAGCTTTATTGGCAGGAATAGCAATCAGCCCCAGCATTTT

V gene: TRBV2
J gene: TRBJ1-5
clone size: many
D gene: -
CDR3 length: 15
CDR3 protein: CASSRHPGNGQPQHF
CDR3 DNA: TGTGCCAGCAGTAGACATCCAGGGAATGGACAGCCCCAGCATTTT

V gene: TRBV28
J gene: TRBJ2-2
clone size: many
D gene: TRBD1
CDR3 length: 14
CDR3 protein: CASNSDRGTGELFF
CDR3 DNA: TGTGCCAGCAACTCGGACAGGGGCACCGGGGAGCTGTTTTTT

V gene: TRBV6-2/TRBV6-3
J gene: TRBJ2-2
clone size: many
D gene: -
CDR3 length: 14
CDR3 protein: CAVGHRIPTGELFF
CDR3 DNA: TGTGCCGTGGGTCACAGGATACCGACCGGGGAGCTGTTTTTT

V gene: TRBV12-5
J gene: TRBJ1-5
clone size: many
D gene: -
CDR3 length: 15
CDR3 protein: CASGLVREFDQPQHF
CDR3 DNA: TGTGCTAGTGGTTTGGTACGGGAATTCGATCAGCCCCAGCATTTT

V gene: TRBV9
J gene: TRBJ1-1
clone size: few
D gene: TRBD1
CDR3 length: 16
CDR3 protein: CASSPRTGTMNTEAFF
CDR3 DNA: TGTGCCAGCAGCCCGAGGACAGGGACTATGAACACTGAAGCTTTCTTT

V gene: TRBV30
J gene: TRBJ2-7
clone size: many
D gene: -
CDR3 length: 10
CDR3 protein: CAWRSDEQYF
CDR3 DNA: TGTGCCTGGCGAAGCGACGAGCAGTACTTC

V gene: TRBV5-1
J gene: TRBJ2-2
clone size: few
D gene: TRBD2
CDR3 length: 17
CDR3 protein: CASSPRGSGSVTGELFF
CDR3 DNA: TGCGCCAGCAGCCCACGGGGTAGCGGGAGCGTCACCGGGGAGCTGTTTTTT

V gene: TRBV20-1
J gene: TRBJ2-5
clone size: -
D gene: -
CDR3 length: 13
CDR3 protein: CSAMRQVKETQYF
CDR3 DNA: TGCAGTGCTATGCGACAGGTGAAAGAGACCCAGTACTTC

V gene: TRBV5-1
J gene: TRBJ1-2
clone size: -
D gene: -
CDR3 length: 12
CDR3 protein: CASKRDDYGYTF
CDR3 DNA: TGCGCCAGCAAGCGGGATGACTATGGCTACACCTTC